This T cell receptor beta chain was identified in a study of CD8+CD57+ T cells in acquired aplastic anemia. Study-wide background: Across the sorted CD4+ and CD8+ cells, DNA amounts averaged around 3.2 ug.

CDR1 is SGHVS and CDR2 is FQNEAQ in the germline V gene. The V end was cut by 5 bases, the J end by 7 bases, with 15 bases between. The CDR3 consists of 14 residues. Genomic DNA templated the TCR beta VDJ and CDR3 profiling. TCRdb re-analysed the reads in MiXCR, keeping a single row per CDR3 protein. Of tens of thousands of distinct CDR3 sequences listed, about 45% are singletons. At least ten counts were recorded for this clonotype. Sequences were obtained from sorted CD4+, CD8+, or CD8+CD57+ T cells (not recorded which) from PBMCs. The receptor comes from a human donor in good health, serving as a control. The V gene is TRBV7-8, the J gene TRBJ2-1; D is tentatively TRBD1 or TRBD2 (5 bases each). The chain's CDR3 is CASSPLRGGNEQFF. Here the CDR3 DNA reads TGTGCCAGCAGCCCACTTCGTGGGGGTAATGAGCAGTTCTTC.